Listed here are 10 T cell receptor beta chains from one sample, sequenced in a study of T-cell reconstitution after alpha-beta-depleted transplantation in children (TCRdb year 2016). The sample's treatment or condition label is to be understood as: allogeneic hematopoietic cell transplantation with graft depleted of TCRalphabeta T cells and CD19 B cells. The library was obtained by PCR. TCRdb names Illumina HiSeq 2500 as the instrument used. TCR libraries were prepared with molecular barcoding, using unique molecular identifiers to normalize TCRbeta repertoire quantification. Using fastp trimming at Q25 and MiXCR clonotype assembly, TCRdb reanalyzed the public sequencing data and kept in-frame beta chains. Every entry covers one CDR3 protein and lists the most common genes and DNA from its rows. This sample has approximately 430,000 distinct CDR3 sequences in its table, and 15% to 20% of those were observed once. The top ten constitute roughly 27% of the sample.

The material sequenced was PBMCs, mostly from graft donor cells, taken 360 days after TCRalphabeta/CD19-depleted stem cell transplant. The receptors originated from a boy younger than two who had a stem cell transplant for Wiskott-Aldrich syndrome, so the T cells may come from the graft donor.

Only a few counts were recorded for this clonotype. The chain has TRBV29-1 and TRBJ1-1; D might be TRBD1 (5 bases). This CDR3 is 14 amino acids long. V gave up 3 bases and J gave up 8 bases, with 19 bases separating them. Germline CDR1 is SQVTM and CDR2 is ANQGSEA. CDR3 loop: CSVERRLGGAEAFF. DNA for the CDR3: TGCAGCGTTGAGCGGAGGCTTGGTGGGGCGGAAGCTTTCTTT.

This clonotype came up a few times. This rearrangement joins TRBV7-9 to TRBJ2-2; 8 nucleotides align to TRBD2. Trimming cost V 1 base and J 7 bases; bases outside gene matches: 5. Germline assignment: CDR1 SEHNR and CDR2 FQNEAQ (reference sequence). The CDR3 totals 15 residues. CDR3 amino acids: CASSLVAGGLGELFF. CDR3 coding DNA: TGTGCCAGCAGCTTAGTTGCGGGAGGCCTCGGGGAGCTGTTTTTT.

This clonotype was recorded at least ten times. The chain links TRBV27 to TRBJ2-7; tentatively, D is TRBD1 (6 bases). V lost 6 bases and J lost 4, with 16 bases in between. Germline CDR1 MNHEY, CDR2 SMNVEV (reference sequence). The CDR3 length is 14 residues. CDR3 region: CASSFRGPMYEQYF. In DNA form, the CDR3 reads TGTGCCAGCAGCTTCAGGGGACCAATGTACGAGCAGTACTTC.

This clonotype was recorded at least ten times. The CDR3 nucleotides are TGTGCCAGCAATTTTCGGGGAAAGGAAGAGACCCAGTACTTC. It is translated as CASNFRGKEETQYF. The chain couples TRBV12-3 or TRBV12-4 to TRBJ2-5, with D perhaps TRBD2 (5 bases). V was cut by 7 bases and J by 3 bases, with 15 bases left in between. The CDR3 is made up of 14 amino acids.

This sequence joins TRBV6-2 or TRBV6-3 and TRBJ1-2, with TRBD1 as a possible D gene (6 bases). Per the germline V gene, CDR1 is MNHEY and CDR2 is SVGEGT. V dropped 6 bases and J dropped 3 bases, with 14 bases sitting between them. This CDR3 contains 14 residues. The CDR3 coding sequence is TGTGCCAGCAGGAAGACAGGTAGAGACTATGGCTACACCTTC. It codes for CASRKTGRDYGYTF.

The chain combines TRBV2 with TRBJ2-1; D might be TRBD2 (7 bases). CDR3 length: 14 residues. The V gene's germline CDR1 is SNHLY and CDR2 FYNNEI. The V gene lost 6 bases and the J gene lost 5 bases, with 14 bases spanning the gap. The CDR3 DNA reads as TGTGCCAGCAGGAAGGGGGGGGCCAACAATGAGCAGTTCTTC. Its protein is CASRKGGANNEQFF.

The V and J genes are TRBV7-6 and TRBJ1-1, with D maybe TRBD1 (6 bases). There are 16 residues in the CDR3. Germline values: CDR1 SGHVS, CDR2 FNYEAQ. Trimming took 2 bases from V and 2 from J, leaving 15 bases between them. The CDR3 sequence: CASSLRRGTLNTEAFF. DNA of the CDR3: TGTGCCAGCAGCTTACGTCGAGGGACACTAAACACTGAAGCTTTCTTT.

This clonotype showed up just a few times. V gene TRBV6-1 combines with J gene TRBJ2-3; 8 bases agree with TRBD2. The trim removed 7 bases at V and 2 bases at J, leaving 8 bases unmatched. The germline gives CDR1 MNHNS, CDR2 SASEGT. The CDR3 sequence is 15 residues long. For the CDR3, the DNA is TGTGCCAGCAATCTCAAGACTAGCGCCACAGATACGCAGTATTTT. Protein sequence: CASNLKTSATDTQYF.

This clonotype showed up just a few times. V gene TRBV2 combines with J gene TRBJ2-1, with 7 bases lining up with TRBD2. The germline V gene has CDR1 SNHLY and CDR2 FYNNEI. V gave up 6 bases and J gave up 0 bases; unmatched junction bases: 5. The CDR3 runs to 15 residues. In nucleotides, the CDR3 is TGTGCCAGCAGAGCGGGGAGACGCTCCTACAATGAGCAGTTCTTC. This encodes CASRAGRRSYNEQFF.

The gene calls are TRBV19 and TRBJ2-3, with TRBD2 matching 9 bases. V gave up 4 bases and J gave up 0 bases; unmatched junction bases: 11. Germline CDR1 and CDR2: LNHDA and SQIVND (reference sequence). The CDR3 consists of 18 residues. DNA for the CDR3: TGTGCCAGTAGTAGGTTTCGGCGGGAGGGCCGGAGCACAGATACGCAGTATTTT. As protein: CASSRFRREGRSTDTQYF. Based on the CDR3 plus reference TRBV19 and TRBJ2-3, the full variable domain is DGGITQSPKYLFRKEGQNVTLSCEQNLNHDAMYWYRQDPGQGLRLIYYSQIVNDFQKGDIAEGYSVSREKKESFPLTVTSAQKNPTAFYLCASSRFRREGRSTDTQYFGPGTRLTVL.